The 15 T cell receptor beta chains given below trace back to one sample, sequenced in a study of T cell responses to AZD1222 COVID-19 vaccine. Here immunoSEQ multiplex PCR was the method, and the copy in TCRdb shows in-frame clones only, minus some. The table shows around 94,000 clones, with more than 70% occurring only once. The material was peripheral blood, obtained on day 0 of AZD1222 vaccination. These receptors all come from an adult in good health.

This chain uses TRBV7-3 with TRBJ1-1; D might be TRBD1 (5 bases). V lost 1 base, J lost 1 base, and 10 bases lay in between. The CDR3 runs 15 residues. Per the germline V gene, CDR1 is SGHTA and CDR2 is FQGTGA. The CDR3 here is CASSLSWGSNTEAFF. The CDR3 coding sequence is TGTGCCAGCAGCTTAAGTTGGGGGTCGAACACTGAAGCTTTCTTT. Variable domain in full (rest from reference TRBV7-3 and TRBJ1-1): GAGVSQTPSNKVTEKGKYVELRCDPISGHTALYWYRQSLGQGPEFLIYFQGTGAADDSGLPNDRFFAVRPEGSVSTLKIQRTERGDSAVYLCASSLSWGSNTEAFFGQGTRLTVV.

The chain employs TRBV18 and TRBJ1-1; D call uncertain. The germline V gene has CDR1 KGHSH and CDR2 LQKENI. The V end was cut by 2 bases, the J end by 4 bases, with 8 bases between. The CDR3 consists of 13 residues. This CDR3 reads CASSPVATTEAFF. CDR3 bases: TGTGCCAGCTCACCAGTGGCCACCACTGAAGCTTTCTTT.

The CDR3 protein is CASTDEGSPLHF. The CDR3 bases are TGTGCCAGCACCGATGAGGGTTCACCCCTCCACTTT. This chain links TRBV12-3 or TRBV12-4 with TRBJ1-6; D remains unclear. The V end was cut by 7 bases, the J end by 9 bases, with 10 bases between. This CDR3 comprises 12 residues.

The genes are TRBV29-1 and TRBJ2-3, with 7 bases fitting TRBD2. The V and J ends lost 1 base and 6 bases, in that order; junction bases with no gene match: 1. The CDR3 loop spans 12 amino acids. Germline loops: CDR1 SQVTM, CDR2 ANQGSEA. The CDR3 spells CSVEGRGDTQYF. CDR3 bases: TGCAGCGTTGAAGGGCGGGGGGATACGCAGTATTTT.

The chain recombines TRBV7-3 with TRBJ2-1; D might be TRBD1 (6 bases). V shed 5 bases and J shed 2 bases, with 13 bases lying between them. CDR1 is SGHTA, CDR2 FQGTGA, per germline. This CDR3 region has 15 residues. This chain's CDR3 is CASSPNRAAYNEQFF. DNA of the CDR3: TGTGCCAGCAGCCCGAACAGGGCGGCCTACAATGAGCAGTTCTTC.

The chain couples TRBV29-1 to TRBJ1-1; a weak D match, TRBD1 (6 bases). The germline CDR1 and CDR2 sequences are SQVTM and ANQGSEA. V lost 6 bases, J lost 0 bases, and 14 bases lay in between. The CDR3 loop spans 14 amino acids. The CDR3 sequence is CSVSRTAMNTEAFF. The CDR3 DNA reads as TGCAGCGTATCCAGGACAGCTATGAACACTGAAGCTTTCTTT.

The V and J genes are TRBV18 and TRBJ1-6, with D unclear. Deletions cut 2 bases from V and 6 bases from J, with 11 bases between. This CDR3 is built from 15 residues. Germline CDR1 is KGHSH and CDR2 is LQKENI. The CDR3 DNA reads TGTGCCAGCTCACCAAGCAGCCGGGGTAATTCACCCCTCCACTTT. This codes for CASSPSSRGNSPLHF.

This rearrangement joins TRBV19 to TRBJ1-5, with a tentative D call TRBD1 (5 bases). CDR1 is LNHDA, CDR2 SQIVND, per germline (reference sequence). V lost 6 bases and J lost 4, with 13 bases in between. This CDR3 has 14 amino acids. The CDR3 nucleotides are TGTGCCAGTAGGGGGCTTATTGGGAATCAGCCCCAGCATTTT. It yields the protein CASRGLIGNQPQHF. The full variable domain, completed using reference TRBV19 and TRBJ1-5, is DGGITQSPKYLFRKEGQNVTLSCEQNLNHDAMYWYRQDPGQGLRLIYYSQIVNDFQKGDIAEGYSVSREKKESFPLTVTSAQKNPTAFYLCASRGLIGNQPQHFGDGTRLSIL.

The rearrangement joins TRBV19 to TRBJ2-3, with D unresolved. The V gene's germline CDR1 is LNHDA and CDR2 SQIVND (reference sequence). This CDR3 is 14 amino acids long. V was clipped by 2 bases and J by 3 bases, with 9 bases between them. CDR3 loop: CASSIYSETDTQYF. CDR3 DNA: TGTGCCAGTAGTATATATTCCGAGACAGATACGCAGTATTTT.

The chain combines TRBV6-5 with TRBJ1-1, with D maybe TRBD1 (5 bases). Germline CDR1 is MNHEY and CDR2 is SVGAGI. Trimming shortened V by 4 bases and J by 4 bases, and 13 bases separated the two germline ends. CDR3 length: 14 amino acids. In nucleotides, the CDR3 is TGTGCCAGCAGTTCCTACTCAGGGTCCACTGAAGCTTTCTTT. As protein: CASSSYSGSTEAFF.

The V gene is TRBV5-1, the J gene TRBJ2-7; TRBD1 matches at 8 bases. J was trimmed by 3 bases and V by 0 bases; bases with no gene match: 2. The CDR3 is made up of 14 amino acids. In germline, CDR1 is SGHRS, CDR2 YFSETQ. The CDR3 region is CASSLGGQGYEQYF. CDR3 coding DNA: TGCGCCAGCAGCTTGGGTGGACAGGGCTACGAGCAGTACTTC. The full variable domain, with the rest looked up from reference TRBV5-1 and TRBJ2-7, is KAGVTQTPRYLIKTRGQQVTLSCSPISGHRSVSWYQQTPGQGLQFLFEYFSETQRNKGNFPGRFSGRQFSNSRSEMNVSTLELGDSALYLCASSLGGQGYEQYFGPGTRLTVT.

The chain uses TRBV5-1 and TRBJ1-1, with D maybe TRBD1 (5 bases). V lost 4 bases, J lost 0 bases, and 13 bases lay in between. The CDR3 sequence is 15 residues long. Looked up from germline, CDR1 is SGHRS and CDR2 is YFSETQ. CDR3 region: CASSPGDLMNTEAFF. The CDR3, as DNA: TGCGCCAGCAGCCCTGGGGACCTCATGAACACTGAAGCTTTCTTT.

The rearrangement links TRBV5-1 to TRBJ1-6; 8 nucleotides agree with TRBD1. The CDR3 covers 17 residues. In germline, CDR1 is SGHRS, CDR2 YFSETQ. V gave up 3 bases and J gave up 10 bases; unmatched junction bases: 15. The CDR3 spells CASSSLPETGASSPLHF. The CDR3 nucleotides read TGCGCCAGCAGCTCCCTCCCGGAGACAGGGGCGTCCTCACCCCTCCACTTT.

This chain joins TRBV18 and TRBJ2-7; 10 nucleotides line up with TRBD1. This CDR3 has 17 amino acids. Germline CDR1 reads KGHSH; CDR2 reads LQKENI. Unmatched junction bases numbered 12, after V lost 5 bases and J lost 2 bases. CDR3 loop: CASSSLTGQGRPYEQYF. CDR3 coding DNA: TGTGCCAGCTCATCTTTGACGGGACAGGGGCGCCCCTACGAGCAGTACTTC.

V and J are TRBV30 and TRBJ1-6; D is ambiguous. This CDR3 has 14 residues. Trimming took off 7 bases at V and 0 bases at J, with 10 bases between the two ends. Germline V lookup: CDR1 GTSNPN, CDR2 SVGIG (reference sequence). The CDR3 nucleotides read TGTGCCTCGGACCTAAGCTCCTATAATTCACCCCTCCACTTT. This sequence encodes CASDLSSYNSPLHF.